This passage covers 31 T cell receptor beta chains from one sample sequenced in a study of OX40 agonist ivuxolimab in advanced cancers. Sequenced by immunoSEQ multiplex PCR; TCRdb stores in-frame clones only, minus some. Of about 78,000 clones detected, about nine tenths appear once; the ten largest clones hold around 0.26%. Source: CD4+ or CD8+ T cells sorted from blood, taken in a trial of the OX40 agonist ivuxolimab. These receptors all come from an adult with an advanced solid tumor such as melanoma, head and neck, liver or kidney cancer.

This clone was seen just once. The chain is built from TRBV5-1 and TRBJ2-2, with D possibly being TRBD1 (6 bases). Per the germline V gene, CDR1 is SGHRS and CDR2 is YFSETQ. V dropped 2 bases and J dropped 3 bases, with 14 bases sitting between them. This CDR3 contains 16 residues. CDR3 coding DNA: TGCGCCAGCAGCTTAGGACAGTGGAGTGACACCGGGGAGCTGTTTTTT. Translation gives CASSLGQWSDTGELFF.

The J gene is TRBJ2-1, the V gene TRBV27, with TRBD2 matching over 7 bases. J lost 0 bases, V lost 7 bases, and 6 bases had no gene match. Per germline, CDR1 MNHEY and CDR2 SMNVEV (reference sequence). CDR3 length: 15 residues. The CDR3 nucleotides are TGTGCCAGCACCGGTCAGCGGGACTCCTACAATGAGCAGTTCTTC. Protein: CASTGQRDSYNEQFF.

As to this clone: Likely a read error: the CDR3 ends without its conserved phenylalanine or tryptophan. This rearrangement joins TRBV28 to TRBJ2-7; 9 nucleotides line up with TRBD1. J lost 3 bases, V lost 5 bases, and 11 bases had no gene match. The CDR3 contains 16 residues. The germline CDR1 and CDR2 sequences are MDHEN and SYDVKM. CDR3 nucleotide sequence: TGTGCCAGCAGTGTTATTTGGGGACAGGGAGGCTACGAGCAGTACCTC. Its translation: CASSVIWGQGGYEQYL.

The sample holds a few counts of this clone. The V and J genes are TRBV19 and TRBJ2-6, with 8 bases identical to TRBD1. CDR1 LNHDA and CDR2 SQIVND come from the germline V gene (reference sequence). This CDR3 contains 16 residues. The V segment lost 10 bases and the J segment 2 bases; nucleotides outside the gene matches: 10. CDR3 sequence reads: CATTQGAGTGANVLTF. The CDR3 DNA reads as TGTGCCACCACCCAGGGGGCCGGAACTGGGGCCAACGTCCTGACTTTC. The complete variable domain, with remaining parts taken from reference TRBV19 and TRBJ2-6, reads DGGITQSPKYLFRKEGQNVTLSCEQNLNHDAMYWYRQDPGQGLRLIYYSQIVNDFQKGDIAEGYSVSREKKESFPLTVTSAQKNPTAFYLCATTQGAGTGANVLTFGAGSRLTVL.

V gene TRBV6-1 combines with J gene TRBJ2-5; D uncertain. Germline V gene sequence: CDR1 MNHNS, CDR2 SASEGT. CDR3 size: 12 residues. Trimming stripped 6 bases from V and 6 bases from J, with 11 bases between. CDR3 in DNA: TGTGCCAGCAGGACGGGCAGGCAGACCCAGTACTTC. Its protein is CASRTGRQTQYF.

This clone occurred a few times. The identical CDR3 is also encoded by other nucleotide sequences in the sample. The CDR3 is CASSYGGPKETQYF. CDR3 DNA: TGTGCCAGCAGTTACGGGGGTCCCAAAGAGACCCAGTACTTC. This chain links TRBV6-5 with TRBJ2-5, with D perhaps assigned TRBD1 or TRBD2 (5 bases each). CDR3 length: 14 residues. Trimming removed 2 bases at V and 3 bases at J, with 10 bases between. Per the germline V gene, CDR1 is MNHEY and CDR2 is SVGAGI.

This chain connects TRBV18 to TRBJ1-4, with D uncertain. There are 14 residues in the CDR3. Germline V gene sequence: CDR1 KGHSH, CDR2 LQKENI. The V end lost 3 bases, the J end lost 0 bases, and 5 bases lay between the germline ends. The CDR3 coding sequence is TGTGCCAGCTCACCGGGCGCAACTAATGAAAAACTGTTTTTT. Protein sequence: CASSPGATNEKLFF.

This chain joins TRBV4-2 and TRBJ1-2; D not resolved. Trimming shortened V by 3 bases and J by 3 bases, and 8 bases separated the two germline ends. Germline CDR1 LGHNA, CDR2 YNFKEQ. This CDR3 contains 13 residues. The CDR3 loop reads CASSHQDHYGYTF. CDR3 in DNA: TGTGCCAGCAGCCATCAGGATCACTATGGCTACACCTTC.

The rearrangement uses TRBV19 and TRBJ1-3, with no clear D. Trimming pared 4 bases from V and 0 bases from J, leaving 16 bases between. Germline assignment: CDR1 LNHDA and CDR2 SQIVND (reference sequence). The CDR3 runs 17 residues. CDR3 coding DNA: TGTGCCAGTAGTACCCCCGAGACAACTGACTCTGGAAACACCATATATTTT. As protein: CASSTPETTDSGNTIYF. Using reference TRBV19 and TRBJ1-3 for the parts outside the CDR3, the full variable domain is DGGITQSPKYLFRKEGQNVTLSCEQNLNHDAMYWYRQDPGQGLRLIYYSQIVNDFQKGDIAEGYSVSREKKESFPLTVTSAQKNPTAFYLCASSTPETTDSGNTIYFGEGSWLTVV.

CDR3 amino acids: CASTDRDPLHGYTF. The CDR3 DNA follows: TGTGCCAGTACGGACAGGGACCCCCTCCATGGCTACACCTTC. V and J are TRBV27 and TRBJ1-2, with 8 bases lining up with TRBD1. The CDR3 runs to 14 residues. Germline V gene data show CDR1 as MNHEY and CDR2 as SMNVEV (reference sequence). The ends lost 9 bases at V and 6 bases at J; junction bases unmatched: 12.

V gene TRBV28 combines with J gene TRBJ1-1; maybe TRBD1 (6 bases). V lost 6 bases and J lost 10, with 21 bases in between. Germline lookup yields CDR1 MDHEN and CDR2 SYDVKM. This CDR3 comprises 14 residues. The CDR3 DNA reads TGTGCCAGCAGAAGAACCCGGGGGGCGCCCGGAGCTTTCTTT. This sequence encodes CASRRTRGAPGAFF.

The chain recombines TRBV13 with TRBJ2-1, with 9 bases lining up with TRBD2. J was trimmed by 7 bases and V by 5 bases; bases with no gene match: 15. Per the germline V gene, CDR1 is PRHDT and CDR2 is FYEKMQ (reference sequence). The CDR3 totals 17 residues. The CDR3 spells CASSHVYWREGSNEQFF. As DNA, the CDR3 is TGTGCCAGCAGCCACGTCTATTGGCGGGAGGGTTCGAATGAGCAGTTCTTC.

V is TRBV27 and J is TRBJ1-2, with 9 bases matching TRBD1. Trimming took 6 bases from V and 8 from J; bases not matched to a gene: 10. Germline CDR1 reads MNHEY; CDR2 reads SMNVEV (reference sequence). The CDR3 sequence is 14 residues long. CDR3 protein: CASSSGTGRGGYTF. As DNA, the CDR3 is TGTGCCAGCAGCTCTGGGACAGGGCGAGGCGGCTACACCTTC.

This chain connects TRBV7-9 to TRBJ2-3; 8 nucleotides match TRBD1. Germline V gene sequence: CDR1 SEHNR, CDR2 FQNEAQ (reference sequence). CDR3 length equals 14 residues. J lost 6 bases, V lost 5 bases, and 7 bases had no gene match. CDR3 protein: CASSPTGVYDTQYF. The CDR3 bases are TGTGCCAGCAGCCCGACAGGGGTTTACGATACGCAGTATTTT.

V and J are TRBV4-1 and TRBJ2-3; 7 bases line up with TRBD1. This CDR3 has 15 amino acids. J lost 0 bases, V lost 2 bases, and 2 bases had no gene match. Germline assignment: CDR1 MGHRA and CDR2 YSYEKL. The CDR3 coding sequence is TGCGCCAGCAGCCAAAGACAGGGAAGCACAGATACGCAGTATTTT. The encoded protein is CASSQRQGSTDTQYF.

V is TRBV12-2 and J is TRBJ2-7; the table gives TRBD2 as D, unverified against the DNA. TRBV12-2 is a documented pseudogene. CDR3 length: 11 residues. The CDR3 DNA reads TGTGCAAGTCGTTCAAGACTCTTTCAGCACTTC. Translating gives CASRSRLFQHF.

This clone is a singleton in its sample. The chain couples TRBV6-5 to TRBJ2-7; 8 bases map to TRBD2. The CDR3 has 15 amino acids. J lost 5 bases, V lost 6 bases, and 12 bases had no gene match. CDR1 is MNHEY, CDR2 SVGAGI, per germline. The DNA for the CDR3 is TGTGCCAGCAGCCGGCCCGGGACTAGGGTCGACGAGCAGTACTTC. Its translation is CASSRPGTRVDEQYF.

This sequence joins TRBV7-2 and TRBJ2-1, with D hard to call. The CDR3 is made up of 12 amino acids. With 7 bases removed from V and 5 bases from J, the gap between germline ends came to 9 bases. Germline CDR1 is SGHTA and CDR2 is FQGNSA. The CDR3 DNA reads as TGTGCCAGCACCCAATTTAACAATGAGCAGTTCTTC. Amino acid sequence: CASTQFNNEQFF.

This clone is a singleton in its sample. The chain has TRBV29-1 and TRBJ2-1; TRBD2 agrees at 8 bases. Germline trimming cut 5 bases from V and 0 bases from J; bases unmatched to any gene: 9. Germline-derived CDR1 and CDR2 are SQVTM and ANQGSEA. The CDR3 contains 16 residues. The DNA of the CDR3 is TGCAGCGTTAACGGACTAGCTGCAAGCTCCTACAATGAGCAGTTCTTC. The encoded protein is CSVNGLAASSYNEQFF.

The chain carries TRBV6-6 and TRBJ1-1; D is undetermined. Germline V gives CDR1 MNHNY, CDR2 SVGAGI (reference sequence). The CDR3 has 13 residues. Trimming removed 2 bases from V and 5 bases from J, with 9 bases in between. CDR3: CASSYAVPTEAFF. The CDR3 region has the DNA TGTGCCAGCAGTTACGCTGTACCGACTGAAGCTTTCTTT.

The CDR3 protein is CASRLTGGPTDTQYF. The CDR3 region has the DNA TGTGCCAGCCGACTAACGGGTGGACCCACAGATACGCAGTATTTT. The rearrangement joins TRBV18 to TRBJ2-3; the D gene is possibly TRBD2 (5 bases). Trimming took off 8 bases at V and 2 bases at J, with 17 bases between the two ends. This CDR3 is built from 15 residues. Germline V lookup: CDR1 KGHSH, CDR2 LQKENI.

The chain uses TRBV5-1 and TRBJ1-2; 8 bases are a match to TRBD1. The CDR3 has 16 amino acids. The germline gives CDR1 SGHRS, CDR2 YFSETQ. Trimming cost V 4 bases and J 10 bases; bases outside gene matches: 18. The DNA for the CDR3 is TGCGCCAGCAGCCAATCTCCGGGACAGGATCCCACTGACTACACCTTC. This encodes CASSQSPGQDPTDYTF.

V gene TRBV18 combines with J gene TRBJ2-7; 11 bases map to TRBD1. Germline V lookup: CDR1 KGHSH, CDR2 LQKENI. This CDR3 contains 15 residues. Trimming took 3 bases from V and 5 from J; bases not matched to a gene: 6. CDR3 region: CASSPTGTGGHEQYF. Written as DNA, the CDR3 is TGTGCCAGCTCACCTACCGGGACAGGGGGACACGAGCAGTACTTC. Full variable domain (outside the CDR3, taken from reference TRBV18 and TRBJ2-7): NAGVMQNPRHLVRRRGQEARLRCSPMKGHSHVYWYRQLPEEGLKFMVYLQKENIIDESGMPKERFSAEFPKEGPSILRIQQVVRGDSAAYFCASSPTGTGGHEQYFGPGTRLTVT.

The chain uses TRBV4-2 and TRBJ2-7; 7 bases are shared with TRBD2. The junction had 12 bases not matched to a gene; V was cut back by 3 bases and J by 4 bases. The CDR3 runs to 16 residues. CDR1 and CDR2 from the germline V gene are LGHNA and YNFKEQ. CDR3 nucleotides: TGTGCCAGCAGCCAGGATGGTGACGGGACTACATACGAGCAGTACTTC. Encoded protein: CASSQDGDGTTYEQYF.

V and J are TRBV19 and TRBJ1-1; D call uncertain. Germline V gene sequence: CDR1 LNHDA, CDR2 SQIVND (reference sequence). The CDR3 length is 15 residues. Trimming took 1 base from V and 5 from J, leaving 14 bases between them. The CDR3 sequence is CASSIVMGSRTEAFF. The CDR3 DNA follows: TGTGCCAGTAGTATAGTAATGGGGAGTCGGACTGAAGCTTTCTTT.

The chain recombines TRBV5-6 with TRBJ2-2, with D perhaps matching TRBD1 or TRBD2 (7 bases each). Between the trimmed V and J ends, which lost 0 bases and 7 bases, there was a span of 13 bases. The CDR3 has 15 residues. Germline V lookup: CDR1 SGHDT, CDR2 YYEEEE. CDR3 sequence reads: CASSLAGGQSGELFF. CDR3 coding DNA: TGTGCCAGCAGCTTGGCGGGGGGACAGAGCGGGGAGCTGTTTTTT.

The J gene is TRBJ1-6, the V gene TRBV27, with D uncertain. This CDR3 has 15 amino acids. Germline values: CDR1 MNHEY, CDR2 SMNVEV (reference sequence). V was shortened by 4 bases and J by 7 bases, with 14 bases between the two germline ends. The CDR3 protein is CASSSQTEANSPLHF. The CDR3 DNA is TGTGCCAGCAGTTCACAGACGGAAGCCAATTCACCCCTCCACTTT.

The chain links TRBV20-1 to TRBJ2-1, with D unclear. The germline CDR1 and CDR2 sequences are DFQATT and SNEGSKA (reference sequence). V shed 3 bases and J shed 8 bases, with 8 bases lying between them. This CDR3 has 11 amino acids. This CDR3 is CSASRYDEQFF. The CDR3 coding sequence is TGCAGTGCTAGCAGGTACGATGAGCAGTTCTTC.

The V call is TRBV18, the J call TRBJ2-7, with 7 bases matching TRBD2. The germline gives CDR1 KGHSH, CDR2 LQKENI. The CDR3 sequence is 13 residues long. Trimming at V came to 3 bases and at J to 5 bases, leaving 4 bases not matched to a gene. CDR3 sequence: CASSPGTNHEQYF. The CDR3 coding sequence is TGTGCCAGCTCACCCGGGACTAATCACGAGCAGTACTTC.

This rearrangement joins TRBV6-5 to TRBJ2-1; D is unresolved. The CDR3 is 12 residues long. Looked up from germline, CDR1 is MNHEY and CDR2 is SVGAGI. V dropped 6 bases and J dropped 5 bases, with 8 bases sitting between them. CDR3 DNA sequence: TGTGCCAGCAGCCCAAGAAACAATGAGCAGTTCTTC. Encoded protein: CASSPRNNEQFF.

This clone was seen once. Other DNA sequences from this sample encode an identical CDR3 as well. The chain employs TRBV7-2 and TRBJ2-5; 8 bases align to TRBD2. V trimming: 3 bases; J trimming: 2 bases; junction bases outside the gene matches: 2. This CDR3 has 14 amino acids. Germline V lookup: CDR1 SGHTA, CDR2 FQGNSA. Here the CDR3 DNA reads TGTGCCAGCAGCTTGGGCGGGGGGCAAGAGACCCAGTACTTC. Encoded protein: CASSLGGGQETQYF.